A single sample is the source of the 17 T cell receptor beta chains below, sequenced in a study of cytomegalovirus exposure and HLA in healthy donors. Repertoires were generated with immunoSEQ multiplex PCR, while TCRdb's copy carries only in-frame clones and drops some. The sample includes 200,000 or so clones, more than 75% of them seen just once. The specimen sequenced was PBMCs. All receptors derive from a woman aged 18-30 years in good health and CMV-seropositive.

This clone turned up a few times. The rearrangement uses TRBV9 and TRBJ2-7, with 8 nucleotides matching TRBD1. CDR1 SGDLS and CDR2 YYNGEE come from the germline V gene. The CDR3 sequence is 13 residues long. Trimming cost V 6 bases and J 4 bases; bases outside gene matches: 6. CDR3 sequence: CASMGQDTYEQYF. The CDR3 DNA sequence: TGTGCCAGCATGGGACAGGACACTTACGAGCAGTACTTC.

J is TRBJ2-2 and V is TRBV27; no firm D call. Trimming removed 1 base at V and 6 bases at J, with 3 bases between. The CDR3 runs to 12 residues. Germline assignment: CDR1 MNHEY and CDR2 SMNVEV (reference sequence). CDR3 sequence: CASSLFAGELFF. Written as DNA, the CDR3 is TGTGCCAGCAGTTTATTCGCCGGGGAGCTGTTTTTT.

The chain carries TRBV6-5 and TRBJ1-4; 7 nucleotides agree with TRBD1. The length of the CDR3 is 14 residues. Germline V gives CDR1 MNHEY, CDR2 SVGAGI. J lost 5 bases, V lost 6 bases, and 6 bases had no gene match. CDR3 amino acids: CASRGQELNEKLFF. CDR3 bases: TGTGCCAGCAGAGGACAGGAGTTGAATGAAAAACTGTTTTTT.

This clone was counted only a few times. V is TRBV7-9 and J is TRBJ1-2, with D possibly TRBD1 on 5 matching bases. There are 13 residues in the CDR3. CDR1 SEHNR and CDR2 FQNEAQ come from the germline V gene (reference sequence). V dropped 4 bases and J dropped 6 bases, with 12 bases sitting between them. DNA for the CDR3: TGTGCCAGCAGCTCCTCAGGGATTGATGGCTACACCTTC. This codes for CASSSSGIDGYTF. Full variable domain (missing parts from reference TRBV7-9 and TRBJ1-2): DTGVSQNPRHKITKRGQNVTFRCDPISEHNRLYWYRQTLGQGPEFLTYFQNEAQLEKSRLLSDRFSAERPKGSFSTLEIQRTEQGDSAMYLCASSSSGIDGYTFGSGTRLTVV.

The chain has TRBV7-9 and TRBJ1-1; D is possibly TRBD1 (6 bases). Germline CDR1 is SEHNR and CDR2 is FQNEAQ (reference sequence). The CDR3 length is 15 residues. The V gene lost 5 bases and the J gene lost 5 bases, with 18 bases spanning the gap. The CDR3 reads CASSLRGPGYTEAFF. The DNA for the CDR3 is TGTGCCAGCAGCCTCAGGGGCCCGGGGTATACTGAAGCTTTCTTT. Full variable domain (outside the CDR3, taken from reference TRBV7-9 and TRBJ1-1): DTGVSQNPRHKITKRGQNVTFRCDPISEHNRLYWYRQTLGQGPEFLTYFQNEAQLEKSRLLSDRFSAERPKGSFSTLEIQRTEQGDSAMYLCASSLRGPGYTEAFFGQGTRLTVV.

This chain connects TRBV4-1 to TRBJ2-2; D perhaps matches TRBD1 (6 bases). V gave up 2 bases and J gave up 0 bases, with 19 bases separating them. The CDR3 contains 19 residues. Looked up from germline, CDR1 is MGHRA and CDR2 is YSYEKL. The CDR3 loop is CASSQSKGGIRSNTGELFF. The CDR3 DNA is TGCGCCAGCAGCCAATCGAAAGGGGGAATCCGTTCGAACACCGGGGAGCTGTTTTTT.

This chain uses TRBV6-5 with TRBJ2-7, with D possibly TRBD2 on 7 matching bases. The CDR3 runs to 13 residues. With 2 bases removed from V and 6 bases from J, the gap between germline ends came to 11 bases. Germline V gene sequence: CDR1 MNHEY, CDR2 SVGAGI. This CDR3 reads CASSYKGGREQYF. DNA of the CDR3: TGTGCCAGCAGTTACAAGGGGGGGCGCGAGCAGTACTTC.

This sequence joins TRBV5-6 and TRBJ2-1, with TRBD2 as a possible D gene (6 bases). The V and J ends lost 6 bases and 8 bases respectively, with 15 bases between them. This CDR3 has 13 residues. Germline V lookup: CDR1 SGHDT, CDR2 YYEEEE. CDR3 residues: CASIIRGGDEQFF. In DNA form, the CDR3 reads TGTGCCAGCATCATACGTGGAGGGGATGAGCAGTTCTTC.

V and J are TRBV9 and TRBJ1-2, with 8 bases identical to TRBD1. This CDR3 has 14 amino acids. Germline CDR1 and CDR2: SGDLS and YYNGEE. The trim removed 4 bases at V and 8 bases at J, leaving 10 bases unmatched. The CDR3 reads CASSTRTTGEGYTF. Written as DNA, the CDR3 is TGTGCCAGCAGCACTCGGACGACAGGGGAAGGCTACACCTTC. Supplemented by reference TRBV9 and TRBJ1-2, the full variable domain reads DSGVTQTPKHLITATGQRVTLRCSPRSGDLSVYWYQQSLDQGLQFLIQYYNGEERAKGNILERFSAQQFPDLHSELNLSSLELGDSALYFCASSTRTTGEGYTFGSGTRLTVV.

The chain has TRBV28 and TRBJ1-2, with D perhaps TRBD1 (6 bases). Germline CDR1 is MDHEN and CDR2 is SYDVKM. The CDR3 consists of 15 residues. V lost 4 bases and J 2 bases, leaving 14 bases between the germline ends. The CDR3, as DNA: TGTGCCAGCAGTTATCTCGACAGGAGGAACTATGGCTACACCTTC. Protein: CASSYLDRRNYGYTF.

The V and J genes are TRBV30 and TRBJ1-5, with D hard to call. The CDR3 covers 13 residues. Trimming took off 0 bases at V and 8 bases at J, with 11 bases between the two ends. Germline V gene data show CDR1 as GTSNPN and CDR2 as SVGIG (reference sequence). CDR3 DNA sequence: TGTGCCTGGAGTGTACCCCCTCAGGAGCCCCAGCATTTT. It translates to CAWSVPPQEPQHF.

The V call is TRBV5-1, the J call TRBJ2-7; D possibly corresponds to TRBD1 (6 bases). The V gene's germline CDR1 is SGHRS and CDR2 YFSETQ. V dropped 6 bases and J dropped 5 bases, with 24 bases sitting between them. CDR3 length equals 16 residues. The CDR3 region has the DNA TGCGCCAGCAAAAAGGTACAGGGTGAAAACATCGACGAGCAGTACTTC. Protein product: CASKKVQGENIDEQYF.

Of note for this clone: The sample has other DNA sequences that encode this CDR3 too. The chain couples TRBV30 to TRBJ1-4; D gene unclear. Germline V gene data show CDR1 as GTSNPN and CDR2 as SVGIG (reference sequence). The V gene lost 3 bases and the J gene lost 5 bases, with 7 bases spanning the gap. The CDR3 covers 12 residues. Here the CDR3 DNA reads TGTGCCTGGAGCCCCCTAAATGAAAAACTGTTTTTT. Translated, it gives CAWSPLNEKLFF.

The chain recombines TRBV6-5 with TRBJ1-1; unclear D gene. Germline assignment: CDR1 MNHEY and CDR2 SVGAGI. Trimming left V 2 bases short and J 1 base short, with 14 bases between. This CDR3 comprises 16 residues. This CDR3 reads CASSYPRPGGNTEAFF. The CDR3 DNA follows: TGTGCCAGCAGTTACCCCCGACCCGGCGGGAACACTGAAGCTTTCTTT.

This chain links TRBV28 with TRBJ2-7; 7 bases map to TRBD1. Germline V lookup: CDR1 MDHEN, CDR2 SYDVKM. V was clipped by 5 bases and J by 3 bases; unmatched bases: 7. This CDR3 contains 14 residues. CDR3 sequence: CASSPWDRYYEQYF. The CDR3 DNA reads as TGTGCCAGCAGTCCGTGGGACAGATACTACGAGCAGTACTTC.

The genes are TRBV4-1 and TRBJ2-3, with TRBD2 matching over 13 bases. Germline trimming cut 3 bases from V and 0 bases from J; bases unmatched to any gene: 12. The germline CDR1 and CDR2 sequences are MGHRA and YSYEKL. The CDR3 runs 20 residues. The CDR3 DNA reads as TGCGCCAGCAGCCAGGCTCTTACTAGCGGGAGGGGCCTGAGCACAGATACGCAGTATTTT. It specifies CASSQALTSGRGLSTDTQYF.

The chain uses TRBV7-3 and TRBJ2-2; TRBD2 matches at 7 bases. CDR1 and CDR2 from the germline V gene are SGHTA and FQGTGA. The CDR3 is 14 amino acids. In DNA, the CDR3 is TGTGCTACCTCAGGGCGGGAGAGGAGCGGGGAGCTGTTTTTT. Translating it yields CATSGRERSGELFF.